The sequence of this T cell receptor beta chain was determined in a study of T cell repertoires in cytomegalovirus infection. Study-wide context: Well-studied HLA-B-restricted epitopes and recently identified HLA-C-restricted epitopes of CMV were both used in the study. Public TCR beta signatures indicated both CMV infection and matching HLA type.

TCRdb re-derived calls from the reads in MiXCR, one entry per CDR3 protein. The table has about a million distinct CDR3 sequences, less than 40% seen once; the top ten hold over 13%. Details on this clonotype: The antigen is unknown.

Germline V gene data show CDR1 as DFQATT and CDR2 as SNEGSKA (reference sequence). V shed 5 bases and J 3 bases; nucleotides not matched to a gene: 9. This CDR3 region has 14 residues. General study findings and limits: Cumulative public TCR beta family frequency identified CMV carriers with the relevant HLA. Dominating the ex vivo response were HLA-C-restricted CMV-specific TCR beta clonotypes.

J is TRBJ1-1 and V is TRBV20-1; 7 bases match TRBD1. Sequencing was performed on cultured CD8+ T cells from PBMCs, taken from culture after CMV antigen stimulation. This receptor was identified in a human donor in good health (CMV status not recorded). Some clones in this sample may be carry-over from other donors' samples. The CDR3 region has the DNA TGCAGTGCTGTTGACAGGGCATGGTACACTGAAGCTTTCTTT. Translation gives CSAVDRAWYTEAFF.